A selection of T cell receptor beta chains follows, all from one sample in a study of blood T cell repertoires in COVID-19. Only in-frame clones appear in the TCRdb table, and some are missing; sequencing was by immunoSEQ multiplex PCR. This sample has 8,000 or so clones, with roughly four fifths found just once. The sample taken for sequencing was peripheral blood. Source of these receptors: a human donor in a cohort sampled during active COVID-19. Each CDR3 is given with its conserved first and last residue. A D gene is named only where the DNA matches it firmly. Part of the rows lack a size; the others show once, few, many or a class for expanded clones.

v_call: TRBV10-2; clone_size: -; j_call: TRBJ1-1; d_call: -; cdr3_nt: TGCGCCAGCAGTGACACCACACGGAACACTGAAGCTTTCTTT; cdr3_aa: CASSDTTRNTEAFF
v_call: TRBV4-3; clone_size: -; j_call: TRBJ1-5; d_call: -; cdr3_nt: TGCGCCAGCAGCCAACAACTCCTCGGGGACAATCAGCCCCAGCATTTT; cdr3_aa: CASSQQLLGDNQPQHF
v_call: TRBV5-1; clone_size: few; j_call: TRBJ2-3; d_call: TRBD2; cdr3_nt: TGCGCCAGCAGCTTACTACTAGCGGGAGGCTCAGATACGCAGTATTTT; cdr3_aa: CASSLLLAGGSDTQYF
v_call: TRBV6-5; clone_size: -; j_call: TRBJ2-3; d_call: TRBD2; cdr3_nt: TGTGCCAGCAGCTCAGGCGGGAGGGCCATAGATACGCAGTATTTT; cdr3_aa: CASSSGGRAIDTQYF
v_call: TRBV18; clone_size: -; j_call: TRBJ2-1; d_call: TRBD2; cdr3_nt: TGTGCCAGCTCACCCGGACAGATCGGACTAGCGGGATTTTATGAGCAGTTCTTC; cdr3_aa: CASSPGQIGLAGFYEQFF
v_call: TRBV7-2; clone_size: once; j_call: TRBJ2-5; d_call: -; cdr3_nt: TGTGCCAGCTCAGACCGAGCGGGCGGGGAGACCCAGTACTTC; cdr3_aa: CASSDRAGGETQYF
v_call: TRBV10-3; clone_size: -; j_call: TRBJ2-7; d_call: TRBD2; cdr3_nt: TGTGCCATCGCGGGGGGGGCAGGGGAGCCCTACGAGCAGTACTTC; cdr3_aa: CAIAGGAGEPYEQYF
v_call: TRBV6-5; clone_size: -; j_call: TRBJ2-5; d_call: TRBD2; cdr3_nt: TGTGCCAGCAGTCGTAGCGGGGCCGGCCAAGAGACCCAGTACTTC; cdr3_aa: CASSRSGAGQETQYF
v_call: TRBV11-2; clone_size: few; j_call: TRBJ1-1; d_call: TRBD1; cdr3_nt: TGTGCCAGCAGCTGGGACAGCCCATACACTGAAGCTTTCTTT; cdr3_aa: CASSWDSPYTEAFF
v_call: TRBV6-6; clone_size: -; j_call: TRBJ1-5; d_call: -; cdr3_nt: TGTGCCAGCAGCCGCTATGACAGGAGCAATTACTTTTATAGCAATCAGCCCCAGCATTTT; cdr3_aa: CASSRYDRSNYFYSNQPQHF
v_call: TRBV5-1; clone_size: -; j_call: TRBJ1-1; d_call: TRBD1; cdr3_nt: TGCGCCAGCAGACTGGACAGGGCCGAGAACACTGAAGCTTTCTTT; cdr3_aa: CASRLDRAENTEAFF
v_call: TRBV19; clone_size: -; j_call: TRBJ1-5; d_call: -; cdr3_nt: TGTGCCAGTAGTATAAAAGGGGGTGGTCAGCCCCAGCATTTT; cdr3_aa: CASSIKGGGQPQHF
v_call: TRBV3-1/TRBV3-2; clone_size: few; j_call: TRBJ1-5; d_call: -; cdr3_nt: TGTGCCAGCACCCTACGGGGGGCTATGAATCAGCCCCAGCATTTT; cdr3_aa: CASTLRGAMNQPQHF
v_call: TRBV30; clone_size: -; j_call: TRBJ1-1; d_call: -; cdr3_nt: TGTGCCGGCAAAAATATCCTAGTTAGGAGGACTGAAGCTTTCTTT; cdr3_aa: CAGKNILVRRTEAFF
v_call: TRBV2; clone_size: few; j_call: TRBJ1-6; d_call: -; cdr3_nt: TGTGCCAGCAGTGCGGGACAAAGCAAAGCCCTCCACTTT; cdr3_aa: CASSAGQSKALHF
v_call: TRBV14; clone_size: -; j_call: TRBJ2-1; d_call: -; cdr3_nt: TGTGCCAGCAGCCAAGTTGCGGGAATCGTCAATGAGCAGTTCTTC; cdr3_aa: CASSQVAGIVNEQFF
v_call: TRBV18; clone_size: -; j_call: TRBJ1-1; d_call: -; cdr3_nt: TGTGCCAGCTCACGACAGGACAGTAACACTGAAGCTTTCTTT; cdr3_aa: CASSRQDSNTEAFF
v_call: TRBV9; clone_size: few; j_call: TRBJ1-1; d_call: TRBD1; cdr3_nt: TGTGCCAGCAGAAGGGACAGGATGAACACTGAAGCTTTCTTT; cdr3_aa: CASRRDRMNTEAFF